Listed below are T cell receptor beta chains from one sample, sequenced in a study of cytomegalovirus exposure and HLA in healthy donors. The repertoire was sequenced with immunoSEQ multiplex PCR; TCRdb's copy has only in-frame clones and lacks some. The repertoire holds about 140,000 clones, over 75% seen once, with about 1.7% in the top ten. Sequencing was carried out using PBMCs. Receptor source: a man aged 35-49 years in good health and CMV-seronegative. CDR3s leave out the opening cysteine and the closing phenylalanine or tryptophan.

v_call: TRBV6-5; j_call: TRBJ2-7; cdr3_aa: ASSYSIRGLYEQY
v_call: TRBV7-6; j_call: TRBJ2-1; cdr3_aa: ASSLAGQNNEQF
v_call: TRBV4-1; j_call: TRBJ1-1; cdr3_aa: ASSLLTGTVVEAF
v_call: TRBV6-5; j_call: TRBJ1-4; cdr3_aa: ASSRHQQLGKLF
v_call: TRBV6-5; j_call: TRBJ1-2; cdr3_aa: ASSYPGGYGYT
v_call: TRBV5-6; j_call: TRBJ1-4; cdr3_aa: ASSLVGTGDGEKLF
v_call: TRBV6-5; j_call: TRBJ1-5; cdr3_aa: ANRQGGSNQPQH
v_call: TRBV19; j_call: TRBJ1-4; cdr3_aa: ASSTAGGSEKLF
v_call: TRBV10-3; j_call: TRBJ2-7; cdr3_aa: AIGQGYDEQY
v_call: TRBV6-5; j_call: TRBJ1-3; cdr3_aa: ASSYTDSGNTIY
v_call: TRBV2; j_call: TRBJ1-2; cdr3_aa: ASSPTGLWGYT
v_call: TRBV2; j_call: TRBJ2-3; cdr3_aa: ASSAADLGLAGGTDTQY
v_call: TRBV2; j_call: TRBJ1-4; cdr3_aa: AGRQVSGEKLF
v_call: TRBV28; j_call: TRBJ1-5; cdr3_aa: ASSSVDRSNQPQH
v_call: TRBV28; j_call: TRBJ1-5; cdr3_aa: ASSSDLNSNQPQH
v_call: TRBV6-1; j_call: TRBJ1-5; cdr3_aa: ASSDSGGVSQH
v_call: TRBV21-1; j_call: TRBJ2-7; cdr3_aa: ASSPGTSARINAYEQY
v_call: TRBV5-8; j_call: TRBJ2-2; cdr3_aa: ASSRGHPTGELF
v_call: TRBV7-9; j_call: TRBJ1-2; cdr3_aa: ASSLEGASYGYT
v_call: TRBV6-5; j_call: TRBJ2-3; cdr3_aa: ASSPGQVSNTQY